These 26 T cell receptor beta chains share one sample of origin, sequenced in a study of T cells after yellow fever vaccination. MiXCR, applied by TCRdb to the 5' RACE reads, yields one record per CDR3 protein. The table records about 75,000 distinct CDR3 sequences, more than 5.5% of them present only once. Sequenced here: CD8+ T cells sorted from PBMCs, sampled around 10 days after the first yellow fever vaccination. The receptors shown here come from a man between 18 and 35 years old who received the YFV17D yellow fever vaccine.

In DNA, the CDR3 is TGTGCCAGCAGACACTCCGGGACAGGGATACCGGACGGCACAGATACGCAGTATTTT. Its translation: CASRHSGTGIPDGTDTQYF. The chain uses TRBV7-9 and TRBJ2-3; 9 nucleotides line up with TRBD1. V dropped 6 bases and J dropped 1; count of bases not matched to a gene: 17. CDR1 is SEHNR and CDR2 is FQNEAQ in the germline V gene (reference sequence). The CDR3 length is 19 residues.

This clonotype was picked up many times. V gene TRBV5-1 combines with J gene TRBJ2-3, with D tentatively TRBD2 (6 bases). In germline, CDR1 is SGHRS, CDR2 YFSETQ. The V end was cut by 4 bases, the J end by 1 base, with 13 bases between. The CDR3 loop spans 15 amino acids. This CDR3 is CASSPEGGRTDTQYF. As DNA, the CDR3 is TGCGCCAGCAGCCCAGAAGGAGGGCGCACAGATACGCAGTATTTT.

The chain employs TRBV7-9 and TRBJ2-1; TRBD2 matches at 14 bases. V trimming: 4 bases; J trimming: 10 bases; junction bases outside the gene matches: 12. The CDR3 covers 17 residues. The germline V gene has CDR1 SEHNR and CDR2 FQNEAQ (reference sequence). For the CDR3, the DNA is TGTGCCAGCAGCTCAATTCGGACTAGCGGGGGGACCCCGGAGCAGTTCTTC. This sequence encodes CASSSIRTSGGTPEQFF.

This clonotype came up many times. The CDR3 nucleotides are TGCGCCAGCAGATGGGGTAACGGTGGCTACACCTTC. Translation: CASRWGNGGYTF. The chain joins TRBV5-1 to TRBJ1-2; D remains unclear. Germline assignment: CDR1 SGHRS and CDR2 YFSETQ. The ends were cut back, 5 bases at V and 7 bases at J, with 12 bases in the middle. The CDR3 contains 12 residues.

This clonotype has at least ten counts. J is TRBJ2-3 and V is TRBV20-1; 9 positions agree with TRBD2. The germline CDR1 and CDR2 sequences are DFQATT and SNEGSKA (reference sequence). The CDR3 is 16 amino acids. Trimming at V came to 0 bases and at J to 5 bases, leaving 9 bases not matched to a gene. The CDR3 protein is CSARDLSGGRGDTQYF. The CDR3 region has the DNA TGCAGTGCTAGAGATCTTAGCGGGGGCAGGGGAGATACGCAGTATTTT.

By sample fraction, this clonotype is medium-sized. The chain has TRBV11-2 and TRBJ2-2, with 10 positions matching TRBD2. The CDR3 runs to 15 residues. Germline loops: CDR1 SGHAT, CDR2 FQNNGV. With 8 bases clipped from V and 4 bases from J, the junction kept 7 bases outside the gene matches. CDR3 in DNA: TGTGCCAGCTGGGGGGGACTAGCGCTCACCGGGGAGCTGTTTTTT. As protein: CASWGGLALTGELFF.

This clonotype was counted many times. One junction end does not reproduce the germline sequence, and a read error may be involved. This rearrangement joins TRBV7-9 to TRBJ1-1; weak D call: TRBD1 (6 bases). This CDR3 spans 13 amino acids. Looked up from germline, CDR1 is SEHNR and CDR2 is FQNEAQ (reference sequence). CDR3 DNA sequence: TGTGCCGGCAGCATTCCAGGGGACACTGAAGCTTTCTTT. Translating gives CAGSIPGDTEAFF.

The V and J genes are TRBV4-1 and TRBJ2-7, with 8 bases identical to TRBD2. J lost 2 bases, V lost 3 bases, and 3 bases had no gene match. Germline lookup yields CDR1 MGHRA and CDR2 YSYEKL. This CDR3 has 14 amino acids. CDR3 amino acids: CASSQVGLAYEQYF. As DNA, the CDR3 is TGCGCCAGCAGCCAGGTGGGACTAGCCTACGAGCAGTACTTC.

This clonotype was seen a few times. The chain is built from TRBV9 and TRBJ2-3; 11 nucleotides match TRBD2. CDR1 is SGDLS and CDR2 is YYNGEE in the germline V gene. This CDR3 is built from 16 residues. Losses at the gene ends were 3 bases for V and 5 bases for J; bases not matched to a gene: 8. DNA for the CDR3: TGTGCCAGCAGCGGCCCGACTAGCGGGGTTGTAGATACGCAGTATTTT. Protein: CASSGPTSGVVDTQYF.

This clonotype has ten or more counts. The rearrangement joins TRBV5-1 to TRBJ2-7; possibly TRBD1 for D (5 bases). CDR3 length equals 13 residues. Germline values: CDR1 SGHRS, CDR2 YFSETQ. Trimming stripped 4 bases from V and 6 bases from J, with 14 bases between. In DNA form, the CDR3 reads TGCGCCAGCAGCGCCGGACAAGTCCCCGAGCAGTACTTC. It yields the protein CASSAGQVPEQYF.

The chain employs TRBV7-9 and TRBJ2-3; no definite D call. Per the germline V gene, CDR1 is SEHNR and CDR2 is FQNEAQ (reference sequence). Trimming took off 0 bases at V and 1 base at J, with 11 bases between the two ends. CDR3 length: 16 amino acids. The CDR3 DNA reads TGTGCCAGCAGCTTAGCGAATTCAGGAGGCACAGATACGCAGTATTTT. Amino acids: CASSLANSGGTDTQYF.

This clonotype appeared a few times. V is TRBV5-1 and J is TRBJ2-3; D not certain. Germline V CDR1 and CDR2: SGHRS, YFSETQ. V was shortened by 0 bases and J by 3 bases, with 14 bases between the two germline ends. The CDR3 is 16 amino acids. The CDR3, as DNA: TGCGCCAGCAGCTTGGGGACGGCATGGGTGACAGATACGCAGTATTTT. The encoded protein is CASSLGTAWVTDTQYF.

The sample holds many counts of this clonotype. The chain is built from TRBV27 and TRBJ2-7; the D call may be TRBD1 or TRBD2 (6 bases each). The germline CDR1 and CDR2 sequences are MNHEY and SMNVEV (reference sequence). V lost 6 bases and J 6 bases, leaving 12 bases between the germline ends. CDR3 length: 12 residues. The CDR3 loop is CASRQGGSEQYF. In nucleotides, the CDR3 is TGTGCCAGCAGGCAAGGGGGGTCCGAGCAGTACTTC.

The V gene is TRBV5-6, the J gene TRBJ2-5; D ambiguous. The CDR3 is made up of 11 amino acids. Trimming took off 4 bases at V and 7 bases at J, with 8 bases between the two ends. The germline CDR1 and CDR2 sequences are SGHDT and YYEEEE. CDR3: CASSRDGTQYF. DNA of the CDR3: TGTGCCAGCAGCCGTGACGGGACCCAGTACTTC.

CDR3 protein: CASSLSQGKLFF. The CDR3 nucleotides are TGTGCCAGCAGTTTATCACAGGGAAAACTGTTTTTT. The chain carries TRBV27 and TRBJ1-4; the D gene is possibly TRBD1 (6 bases). V shed 0 bases and J shed 10 bases, with 6 bases lying between them. The CDR3 consists of 12 residues. Germline CDR1 and CDR2: MNHEY and SMNVEV (reference sequence).

Only a few counts were recorded for this clonotype. This chain connects TRBV7-3 to TRBJ2-5, with 8 bases aligning to TRBD2. Trimming took 5 bases from V and 5 from J; bases not matched to a gene: 10. Germline lookup yields CDR1 SGHTA and CDR2 FQGTGA. This CDR3 comprises 15 residues. In nucleotides, the CDR3 is TGTGCCAGCAGCCCAACGGGGGGGCCGTGGGAGACCCAGTACTTC. This translates into CASSPTGGPWETQYF.

This sequence joins TRBV2 and TRBJ2-7, with D tentatively TRBD2 (5 bases). The length of the CDR3 is 15 residues. The V gene's germline CDR1 is SNHLY and CDR2 FYNNEI. The germline V and J ends were trimmed by 6 bases and 3 bases, with 18 bases remaining between them. The CDR3 reads CASSPPPRARYEQYF. In DNA form, the CDR3 reads TGTGCCAGCAGCCCCCCACCGAGGGCACGCTACGAGCAGTACTTC.

This clonotype was observed at least ten times. The chain recombines TRBV28 with TRBJ2-5; D call uncertain. Trimming left V 1 base short and J 7 bases short, with 4 bases between. Germline CDR1 reads MDHEN; CDR2 reads SYDVKM. This CDR3 contains 11 residues. CDR3 sequence (DNA): TGTGCCAGCAGTTTATCGGGGACCCAGTACTTC. Amino acids: CASSLSGTQYF.

At least ten counts were recorded for this clonotype. The J gene is TRBJ2-2, the V gene TRBV7-9; D possibly corresponds to TRBD1 (6 bases). Between the trimmed V and J ends, which lost 4 bases and 3 bases, there was a span of 18 bases. Per the germline V gene, CDR1 is SEHNR and CDR2 is FQNEAQ (reference sequence). This CDR3 comprises 17 residues. This CDR3 reads CASSYRPGTPHTGELFF. The CDR3 region has the DNA TGTGCCAGCAGCTACCGACCCGGGACACCTCACACCGGGGAGCTGTTTTTT. Full variable domain (outside the CDR3, taken from reference TRBV7-9 and TRBJ2-2): DTGVSQNPRHKITKRGQNVTFRCDPISEHNRLYWYRQTLGQGPEFLTYFQNEAQLEKSRLLSDRFSAERPKGSFSTLEIQRTEQGDSAMYLCASSYRPGTPHTGELFFGEGSRLTVL.

CDR3 region: CATSREDRSYNEQFF. The CDR3 DNA reads TGTGCCACCAGCAGAGAAGACCGATCCTACAATGAGCAGTTCTTC. The rearrangement joins TRBV15 to TRBJ2-1, with D uncertain. The CDR3 is made up of 15 amino acids. The germline V gene has CDR1 LNHNV and CDR2 YYDKDF (reference sequence). V lost 0 bases and J 1 base, leaving 7 bases between the germline ends.

This clonotype has just a few counts. This chain joins TRBV11-2 and TRBJ2-6, with 12 bases aligning to TRBD1. CDR1 is SGHAT, CDR2 FQNNGV, per germline. The ends lost 5 bases at V and 1 base at J; junction bases unmatched: 6. The CDR3 sequence is 18 residues long. The CDR3, as DNA: TGTGCCAGCAGCGGCCGGGACAGGGGGCTATCTGGGGCCAACGTCCTGACTTTC. Protein product: CASSGRDRGLSGANVLTF.

This clonotype occurred many times. The chain has TRBV5-1 and TRBJ1-2; the D gene is possibly TRBD1 (6 bases). V was clipped by 1 base and J by 7 bases, with 14 bases between them. The CDR3 spans 14 residues. Germline CDR1 SGHRS, CDR2 YFSETQ. The CDR3: CASSLFTGNGGYTF. As DNA, the CDR3 is TGCGCCAGCAGCTTGTTCACAGGGAATGGTGGCTACACCTTC.

This clonotype was recorded many times. The chain employs TRBV15 and TRBJ2-1; D is uncertain. This CDR3 contains 13 residues. Trimming removed 4 bases at V and 11 bases at J, with 15 bases between. Germline assignment: CDR1 LNHNV and CDR2 YYDKDF (reference sequence). The CDR3 here is CATSKADLNKQFF. The DNA of the CDR3 is TGTGCCACCAGCAAAGCCGACCTTAACAAGCAGTTCTTC.

This clonotype was seen many times. The chain recombines TRBV10-3 with TRBJ2-5, with D perhaps matching TRBD1 (6 bases). CDR3 length: 14 amino acids. CDR1 is ENHRY, CDR2 SYGVKD, per germline. Between the trimmed V and J ends, which lost 5 bases and 7 bases, there was a span of 17 bases. This chain's CDR3 is CAISPGHREGTQYF. CDR3 DNA sequence: TGTGCCATCAGTCCGGGACATAGAGAGGGGACCCAGTACTTC.

The chain couples TRBV6-2 or TRBV6-3 to TRBJ2-1; 8 nucleotides match TRBD1. Unmatched junction bases numbered 11, after V lost 0 bases and J lost 10 bases. Germline CDR1 is MNHEY and CDR2 is SVGEGT. This CDR3 comprises 16 residues. The CDR3 loop reads CASSYSTGTGYIEQFF. CDR3 nucleotides: TGTGCCAGCAGTTACTCAACCGGGACAGGCTACATCGAGCAGTTCTTC.

This clonotype was observed many times. The chain employs TRBV5-6 and TRBJ2-1; 8 nucleotides match TRBD2. CDR3 length: 16 amino acids. Germline CDR1 and CDR2: SGHDT and YYEEEE. The V and J ends lost 0 bases and 3 bases, in that order; junction bases with no gene match: 5. The CDR3 protein is CASSLAGGGFYNEQFF. The CDR3 DNA reads as TGTGCCAGCAGCTTGGCCGGGGGGGGGTTCTACAATGAGCAGTTCTTC. The full variable domain, completed using reference TRBV5-6 and TRBJ2-1, is DAGVTQSPTHLIKTRGQQVTLRCSPKSGHDTVSWYQQALGQGPQFIFQYYEEEERQRGNFPDRFSGHQFPNYSSELNVNALLLGDSALYLCASSLAGGGFYNEQFFGPGTRLTVL.